This passage covers 10 T cell receptor beta chains from one sample sequenced in a study of tumor and adjacent non-tumor tissue in lung cancer. The library came from three nested PCR rounds adapted from ARM-PCR protocols. TCRdb reanalysed the multiplex PCR reads using MiXCR and keeps one entry per CDR3 protein. Among about 76,000 distinct CDR3 sequences listed, approximately 71% were seen once. No cell sorting was done before RNA was extracted from the tissue. The sequencing input was lung tumor tissue. These receptors were taken from a woman aged 70-85 years with non-small cell lung cancer.

The chain recombines TRBV5-6 with TRBJ2-7; the D gene is possibly TRBD2 (7 bases). The CDR3 spans 15 residues. The germline V gene encodes CDR1 SGHDT and CDR2 YYEEEE. The V and J ends lost 0 bases and 3 bases respectively, with 13 bases between them. CDR3 amino acids: CASSLDGGGLYEQYF. The CDR3 region has the DNA TGTGCCAGCAGCTTGGATGGGGGGGGCCTCTACGAGCAGTACTTC.

This chain connects TRBV28 to TRBJ2-1, with D possibly being TRBD2 (6 bases). This CDR3 spans 16 amino acids. Germline-derived CDR1 and CDR2 are MDHEN and SYDVKM. The V and J ends lost 4 bases and 6 bases respectively, with 19 bases between them. The CDR3 sequence is CASSSSRGLAFNEQFF. Written as DNA, the CDR3 is TGTGCCAGCAGTTCAAGTAGGGGACTTGCCTTCAATGAGCAGTTCTTC.

To note about this clonotype: This could be a read error, since a much larger clone is one nucleotide away. This chain connects TRBV5-1 to TRBJ1-6; no definite D call. V shed 1 base and J shed 5 bases, with 10 bases lying between them. Germline CDR1 SGHRS, CDR2 YFSETQ. The CDR3 consists of 15 residues. CDR3 loop: CASSLRYSDNSPLHF. The CDR3 DNA follows: TGCGCCAGCAGCTTGAGATACAGCGATAATTCACCCCTCCACTTT.

This clonotype turned up a few times. V and J are TRBV18 and TRBJ1-2; D is unclear. The length of the CDR3 is 12 residues. Germline-derived CDR1 and CDR2 are KGHSH and LQKENI. V lost 3 bases and J 11 bases, leaving 13 bases between the germline ends. The CDR3 coding sequence is TGTGCCAGCTCACCCTCCGGAAAGTGGTACACCTTC. This codes for CASSPSGKWYTF.

This clonotype occurred a few times. V is TRBV30 and J is TRBJ2-7; maybe TRBD2 (8 bases). V lost 5 bases to trimming and J lost 3 bases, with 17 bases between them. The length of the CDR3 is 14 residues. Germline lookup yields CDR1 GTSNPN and CDR2 SVGIG (reference sequence). CDR3 nucleotide sequence: TGTGCCTGGGGGAGGGACAGCGGGAGCTACGAGCAGTACTTC. Its protein product is CAWGRDSGSYEQYF.

Comment on this clonotype: At one of its ends the junction is not consistent with the germline gene, which may arise from a read error. This rearrangement joins TRBV10-2 to TRBJ2-6, with D perhaps TRBD1 (5 bases). Germline V gives CDR1 WSHSY, CDR2 SAAADI. The CDR3 length is 15 residues. The CDR3 reads CASGVVLSGANILTF. The DNA for the CDR3 is TGCGCCAGCGGGGTAGTCCTCTCTGGGGCCAACATCCTGACTTTC.

This chain connects TRBV12-3 or TRBV12-4 to TRBJ1-1; perhaps TRBD1 as D (5 bases). The CDR3 sequence is 15 residues long. Between the trimmed V and J ends, which lost 10 bases and 1 base, there was a span of 19 bases. CDR3 protein: CATNHPRVANTEAFF. CDR3 sequence (DNA): TGTGCCACCAACCACCCCAGGGTCGCGAACACTGAAGCTTTCTTT.

This clonotype has just one count. One end of the junction does not line up with germline, which may come from a read error. The chain combines TRBV29-1 with TRBJ1-3; D remains ambiguous. The CDR3 runs 13 residues. Germline-derived CDR1 and CDR2 are SQVTM and ANQGSEA. Here the CDR3 DNA reads TGCAGCGTTAGGCGAACAGCTGGAGACACCATGTATTTT. Translating it yields CSVRRTAGDTMYF.

The chain employs TRBV6-1 and TRBJ2-1; 7 bases are a match to TRBD2. Germline V CDR1 and CDR2: MNHNS, SASEGT. The CDR3 runs 19 residues. V lost 6 bases, J lost 0 bases, and 17 bases stayed unmatched. This chain's CDR3 is CASRVRGLLPAGSYNEQFF. The CDR3 DNA reads as TGTGCCAGCAGGGTCCGGGGACTATTGCCGGCCGGCTCCTACAATGAGCAGTTCTTC.

The V call is TRBV12-3 or TRBV12-4, the J call TRBJ2-2, with D unclear. Trimming pared 4 bases from V and 2 bases from J, leaving 11 bases between. This CDR3 contains 15 residues. CDR3 loop: CASSSATDNTGELFF. Written as DNA, the CDR3 is TGTGCCAGCAGTTCGGCGACTGACAACACCGGGGAGCTGTTTTTT.